The text below deals with one T cell receptor (beta chain). Antigen unknown. This sample was taken from a study of T cell responses to AZD1222 COVID-19 vaccine. Overall study results and limits: Repertoires were obtained only post-peak T cell response.

Some clones are missing from TCRdb's copy, which holds only in-frame ones; the method was immunoSEQ multiplex PCR. Of 130,000 to 150,000 clones listed, approximately 92% were seen once; the top ten hold 1.6%. The material sequenced was peripheral blood, taken on day 0 of AZD1222 vaccination. The sequence came from an adult in good health.

The CDR3 here is CASSFFGGAYNEQFF. CDR3 DNA: TGTGCCAGCAGTTTTTTTGGGGGGGCCTACAATGAGCAGTTCTTC. The rearrangement uses TRBV28 and TRBJ2-1; TRBD2 agrees at 7 bases. J gave up 2 bases and V 3 bases, and 4 bases lay outside the gene matches. The CDR3 is made up of 15 amino acids. The V gene's germline CDR1 is MDHEN and CDR2 SYDVKM.